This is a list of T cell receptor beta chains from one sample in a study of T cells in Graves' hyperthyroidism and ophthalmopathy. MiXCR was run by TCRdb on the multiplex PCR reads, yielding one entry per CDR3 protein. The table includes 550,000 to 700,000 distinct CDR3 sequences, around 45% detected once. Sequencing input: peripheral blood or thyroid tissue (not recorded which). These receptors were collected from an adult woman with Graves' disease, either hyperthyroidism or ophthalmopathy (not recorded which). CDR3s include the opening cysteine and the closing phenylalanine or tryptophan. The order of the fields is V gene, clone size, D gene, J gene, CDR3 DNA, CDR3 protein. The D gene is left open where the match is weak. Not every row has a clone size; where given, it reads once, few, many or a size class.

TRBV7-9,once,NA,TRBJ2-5,TGCGCCAGCAGCCAATTACAAGGGCGGAACCAAGAGACCCAGTACTTC,CASSQLQGRNQETQYF
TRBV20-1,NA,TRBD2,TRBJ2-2,TGCAGTGCCACTAAGGGACTAGCGGGTATCACCGGGGAGCTGTTTTTT,CSATKGLAGITGELFF
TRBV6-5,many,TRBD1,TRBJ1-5,TGTGCCAGCAGCTCGACAGGGGTTTGGCAGCCCCAGCATTTT,CASSSTGVWQPQHF
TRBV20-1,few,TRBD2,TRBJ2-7,TGCAGTGCTAGACCGGTAGCGGGAGTTCTATACGAGCAGTACTTC,CSARPVAGVLYEQYF
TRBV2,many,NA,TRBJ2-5,TGTGCCAGCAGTTGGGGGCCGGTGGAGACCCAGTACTTC,CASSWGPVETQYF
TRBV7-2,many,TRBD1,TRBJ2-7,TGTGCCGTGAAGGGGGCGTCTTCCTACGAGCAGTACTTC,CAVKGASSYEQYF
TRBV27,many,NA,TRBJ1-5,TGTGCCAGCCGGAGTGGGCATCAGCCCCAGCATTTT,CASRSGHQPQHF
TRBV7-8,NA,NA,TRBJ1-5,TGTGCCAGCAGCTTAAGACTAGCGGGGGCCCAAGAGACCCAGCATTTT,CASSLRLAGAQETQHF
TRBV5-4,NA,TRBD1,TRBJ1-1,TGTGCCAGCAGCTTAGGGGGGACAGGGATGGAAAGGACTGAAGCTTTCTTT,CASSLGGTGMERTEAFF
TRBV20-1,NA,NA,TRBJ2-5,TGCAGTGCTAACGGGGTTGACAGGAGGTCAGGCGAGACCCAGTACTTC,CSANGVDRRSGETQYF
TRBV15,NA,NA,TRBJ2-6,TGTGCCACCAGCAGAGATTTTAACACCTACTCTGGGGCCGTCCTGACTTTC,CATSRDFNTYSGAVLTF
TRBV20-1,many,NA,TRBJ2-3,TGCAGTGCTAGTCCCGCAGATACGCAGTATTTT,CSASPADTQYF
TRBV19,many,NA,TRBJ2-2,TGTGCCAGTACTAAGCCCCTCGGGACCGGGGAGCTGTTTTTT,CASTKPLGTGELFF
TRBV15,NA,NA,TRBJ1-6,TGTGCCACCAGCAGAGAAGGGCAGGGATGGACACCCCTCCACTTT,CATSREGQGWTPLHF
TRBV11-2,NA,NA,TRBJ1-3,TGTGCCAGCAGCTCAGCCCCCGAGTGGGACTATGGCTACACCATATATTTT,CASSSAPEWDYGYTIYF
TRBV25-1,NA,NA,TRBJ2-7,TGTGCCAGCCTAGCGAAATCCTACGAGCAGTACTTC,CASLAKSYEQYF
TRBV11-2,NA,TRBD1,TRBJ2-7,TGTGCCAGCAGCTGGAGGACAGGCGACGAGCAGTACTTC,CASSWRTGDEQYF
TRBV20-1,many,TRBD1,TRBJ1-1,TGCAGTGCTCAGGGGGCGCAGGGCACTGAAGCTTTCTTT,CSAQGAQGTEAFF
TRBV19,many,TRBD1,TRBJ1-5,TGTGCCAGTAGTATGGACAGGGGGCTTAGCAATCAGCCCCAGCATTTT,CASSMDRGLSNQPQHF
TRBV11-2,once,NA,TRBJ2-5,TGTGCCAGCAGCCCCTGGGGCGCCCCCCAAGAGACCCAGTACTTC,CASSPWGAPQETQYF
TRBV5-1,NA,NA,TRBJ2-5,TGCGCCAGCAGCTTGGACTACCCCTTGGAGACCCAGTACTTC,CASSLDYPLETQYF
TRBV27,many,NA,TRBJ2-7,TGTGCCAGCAGTTTACGGGGGAATACCTACGAGCAGTACTTC,CASSLRGNTYEQYF
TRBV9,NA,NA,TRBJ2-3,TGTGCCAGCAGCGTAGGACTAGGTATCACAGATACGCAGTATTTT,CASSVGLGITDTQYF
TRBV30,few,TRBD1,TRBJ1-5,TGTGCCTGGAGTGTACAGGGGTATCAGCCCCAGCATTTT,CAWSVQGYQPQHF
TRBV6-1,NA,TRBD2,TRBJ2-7,TGTGCCAGCTCGGCCGGGGGGGTAGCGGGACCCAGTCCTTACGAGCAGTACTTC,CASSAGGVAGPSPYEQYF
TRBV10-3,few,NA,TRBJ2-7,TGTGCCATCAGCGCGGGACTTAGTTACGAGCAGTACTTC,CAISAGLSYEQYF
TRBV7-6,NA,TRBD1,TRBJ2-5,TGTGCCAGCAGCTCACTGACAGGGGGTGGGGAGACCCAGTACTTC,CASSSLTGGGETQYF
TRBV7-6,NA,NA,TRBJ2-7,TGTGCCAGCAGCTTAGTGGGCGGGGACAGCTCCTACGAGCAGTACTTC,CASSLVGGDSSYEQYF
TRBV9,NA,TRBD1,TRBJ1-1,TGTGCCAGCAGCCAAACCACAGGGGGCACTGAAGCTTTCTTT,CASSQTTGGTEAFF
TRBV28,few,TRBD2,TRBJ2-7,TGTGCCAGCACCCCAACCAGCGGGAGTAACTACGAGCAGTACTTC,CASTPTSGSNYEQYF
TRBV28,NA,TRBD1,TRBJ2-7,TGTGCCAGCAGTTTAGAGACAGGGTACGCAACCTACGAGCAGTACTTC,CASSLETGYATYEQYF
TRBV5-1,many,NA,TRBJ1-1,TGCGCCAGCAGCCCCGGATGGGGGGGTGGCACTGAAGCTTTCTTT,CASSPGWGGGTEAFF
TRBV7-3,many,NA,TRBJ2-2,TGTGCCAGCAGCTCAGGCGGTCCCGGGGAGCTGTTTTTT,CASSSGGPGELFF
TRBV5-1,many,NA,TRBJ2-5,TGCGCCAGCAGCCCCCGGGGGAACCAAGAGACCCAGTACTTC,CASSPRGNQETQYF
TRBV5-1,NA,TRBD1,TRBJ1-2,TGCGCCAGCTATCAAGGCGCGGGACAGGGGGCTGGTGGCTACACCTTC,CASYQGAGQGAGGYTF
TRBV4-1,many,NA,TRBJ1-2,TGCGCCAGCAGCCAAGTTCGTGGCTACACCTTC,CASSQVRGYTF
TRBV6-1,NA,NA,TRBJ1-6,TGTGCCAGCAGCCTGTCGTTCGCCGGGAATTCACCCCTCCACTTT,CASSLSFAGNSPLHF
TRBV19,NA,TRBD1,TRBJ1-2,TGTGCCAGTAGTAGCCCGGACAGGGGCCTTAACTATGGCTACACCTTC,CASSSPDRGLNYGYTF
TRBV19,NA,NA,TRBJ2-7,TGTGCCAGTCGACAGGGAGGTTTGTACGAGCAGTACTTC,CASRQGGLYEQYF
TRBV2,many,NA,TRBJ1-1,TGTGCCAGCAGCTGGTCAGGCGTTGGCACTGAAGCTTTCTTT,CASSWSGVGTEAFF
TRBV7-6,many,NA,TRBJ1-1,TGTGCCAGCAGCCTCCCCGGGACCACCGGCACTGAAGCTTTCTTT,CASSLPGTTGTEAFF
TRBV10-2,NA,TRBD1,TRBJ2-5,TGCGCCAGCAGTGACCGGACAGGGATAGAGACCCAGTACTTC,CASSDRTGIETQYF
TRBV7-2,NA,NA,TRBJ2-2,TGTGCCAGCAGCTTAGTTGTAGGGTCGAACACCGGGGAGCTGTTTTTT,CASSLVVGSNTGELFF
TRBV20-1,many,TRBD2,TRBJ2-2,TGCAGTGCCCCGACTAGCGGGGGCACCGGGGAGCTGTTTTTT,CSAPTSGGTGELFF
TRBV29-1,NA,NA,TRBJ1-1,TGCAGCGTTGACATTCGGCAGGGACCCATGAACACTGAAGCTTTCTTT,CSVDIRQGPMNTEAFF
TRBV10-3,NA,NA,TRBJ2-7,TGTGCCATCAGTGAGGCTGGGCAGGAGGGGTCCTACGAGCAGTACTTC,CAISEAGQEGSYEQYF
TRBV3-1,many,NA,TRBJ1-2,TGTGCCAGCACCTCACTGGGGGAAAACTATGGCTACACCTTC,CASTSLGENYGYTF
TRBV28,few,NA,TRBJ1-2,TGTGCCAGCAGTTCACAGGGCAGAGCTAACTATGGCTACACCTTC,CASSSQGRANYGYTF
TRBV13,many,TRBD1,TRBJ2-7,TGTGCCAGCAGCCTCGGGACAGGGTGGTACGAGCAGTACTTC,CASSLGTGWYEQYF
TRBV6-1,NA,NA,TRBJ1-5,TGTGCCAGCAGAGGGACGTTACAAGAGACCCAGCATTTT,CASRGTLQETQHF
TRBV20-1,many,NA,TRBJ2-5,TGCAGTGCTAGGCACCAAGAGACCCAGTACTTC,CSARHQETQYF
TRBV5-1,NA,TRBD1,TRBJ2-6,TGCGCCAGCCGACCTCCCGGGACAGGGTCTGGGGCCAACGTCCTGACTTTC,CASRPPGTGSGANVLTF
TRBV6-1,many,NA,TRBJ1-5,TGTGCCAGCAGTGACTTAGGGGGGAATCAGCCCCAGCATTTT,CASSDLGGNQPQHF
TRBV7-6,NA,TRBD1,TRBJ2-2,TGTGCCAGCAGCTTAGCGGCGGGACAGGGGGCCGGGGAGCTGTTTTTT,CASSLAAGQGAGELFF
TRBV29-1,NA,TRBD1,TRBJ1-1,TGCAGAACTTGGGACAGCGGGCGGAGCACTGAAGCTTTCTTT,CRTWDSGRSTEAFF
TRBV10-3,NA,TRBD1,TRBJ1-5,TGTGCCATCAGTGAGGACAGGGGGCTTAATCAGCCCCAGCATTTT,CAISEDRGLNQPQHF
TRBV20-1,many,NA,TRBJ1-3,TGCAGTGCTAGAGCCAGCACCCAGTGGGACTCTGGAAACACCATATATTTT,CSARASTQWDSGNTIYF
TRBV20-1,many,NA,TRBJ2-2,TGCAGTGCTCTACAGAACACCGGGGAGCTGTTTTTT,CSALQNTGELFF
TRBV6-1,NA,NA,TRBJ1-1,TGTGCCAGCAGTGAAAGCCGGTATGAAGCTTTCTTT,CASSESRYEAFF
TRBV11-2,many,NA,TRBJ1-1,TGTGCCAGCAGCTTAGTAGCCAGGGGTCATACTGAAGCTTTCTTT,CASSLVARGHTEAFF